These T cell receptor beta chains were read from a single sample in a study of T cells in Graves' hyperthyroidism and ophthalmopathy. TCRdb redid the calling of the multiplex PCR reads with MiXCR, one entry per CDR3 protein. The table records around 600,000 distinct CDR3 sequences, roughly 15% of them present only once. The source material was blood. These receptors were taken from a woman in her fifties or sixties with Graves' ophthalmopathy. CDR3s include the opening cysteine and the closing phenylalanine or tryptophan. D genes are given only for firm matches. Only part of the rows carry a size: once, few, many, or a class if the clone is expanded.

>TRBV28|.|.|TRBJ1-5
CASRLLAGTGNQPQHF
TGTGCCAGCCGACTTCTCGCAGGGACCGGCAATCAGCCCCAGCATTTT
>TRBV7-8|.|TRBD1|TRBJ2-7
CASSQRGQGPYEQYF
TGTGCCAGCAGCCAACGTGGACAGGGACCCTACGAGCAGTACTTC
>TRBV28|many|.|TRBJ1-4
CATQFMGEKLFF
TGTGCCACCCAGTTTATGGGGGAAAAACTGTTTTTT
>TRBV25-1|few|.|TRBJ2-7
CASSAPLGAEQYF
TGTGCCAGCAGTGCCCCCCTTGGGGCCGAGCAGTACTTC
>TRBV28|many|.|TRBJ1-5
CASSSGVNQPQHF
TGTGCCAGCAGTTCAGGAGTTAATCAGCCCCAGCATTTT
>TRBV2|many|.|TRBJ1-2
CASSGRQAFGYTF
TGTGCCAGCAGCGGTAGACAAGCCTTTGGCTACACCTTC
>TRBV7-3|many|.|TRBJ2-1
CASSLGLRLEQFF
TGTGCCAGCAGCTTAGGGTTGCGCCTTGAGCAGTTCTTC
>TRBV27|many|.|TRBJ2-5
CASSLSPNHGGRLQTQYF
TGTGCCAGCAGTTTATCCCCAAACCACGGGGGCAGGCTTCAGACCCAGTACTTC
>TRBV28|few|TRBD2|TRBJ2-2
CASGGGLAFDKNTGELFF
TGTGCCAGCGGGGGGGGACTAGCCTTCGATAAAAACACCGGGGAGCTGTTTTTT
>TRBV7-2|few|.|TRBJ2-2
CASRKLPDTGELFF
TGTGCCAGCCGAAAACTTCCGGACACCGGGGAGCTGTTTTTT
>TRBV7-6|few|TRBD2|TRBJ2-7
CASSLAIASGTTYEQYF
TGTGCCAGCAGCTTAGCGATCGCTAGCGGGACCACCTACGAGCAGTACTTC
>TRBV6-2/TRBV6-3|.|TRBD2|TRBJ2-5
CASSYTGGPETQYF
TGTGCCAGCAGTTACACGGGAGGGCCAGAGACCCAGTACTTC
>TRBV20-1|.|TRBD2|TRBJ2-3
CSAPKWAGETDTQYF
TGCAGTGCTCCGAAGTGGGCGGGAGAGACAGATACGCAGTATTTT
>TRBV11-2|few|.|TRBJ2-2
CASTELAGELFF
TGTGCCAGCACCGAGCTAGCAGGGGAGCTGTTTTTT
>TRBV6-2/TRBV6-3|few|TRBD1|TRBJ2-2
CASSYSPGQGSAGELFF
TGTGCCAGCAGTTACTCGCCCGGACAGGGTTCCGCCGGGGAGCTGTTTTTT
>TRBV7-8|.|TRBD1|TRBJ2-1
CASSLDGQGVDEQFF
TGTGCCAGCAGCTTGGATGGACAGGGTGTGGATGAGCAGTTCTTC
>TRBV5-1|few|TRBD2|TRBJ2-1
CASTPNPLAGVGNEQFF
TGCGCCAGCACCCCCAACCCTCTAGCGGGAGTAGGCAATGAGCAGTTCTTC
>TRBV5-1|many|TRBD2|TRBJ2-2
CASSLTLIAGRVAGELFF
TGCGCCAGCAGCCTAACCCTCATAGCCGGGAGGGTGGCCGGGGAGCTGTTTTTT
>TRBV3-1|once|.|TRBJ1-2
CASSQVGRKCGYTF
TGTGCCAGCAGCCAAGTCGGCAGGAAATGCGGCTACACCTTC
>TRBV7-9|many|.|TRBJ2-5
CASSPTGSETQYF
TGTGCCAGCAGCCCTACAGGGTCGGAGACCCAGTACTTC
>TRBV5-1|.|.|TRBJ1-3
CASSLDGRTGNTIYF
TGCGCCAGCAGCCTAGATGGACGGACTGGAAACACCATATATTTT
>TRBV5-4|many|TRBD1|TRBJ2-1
CASLTIGQASNEQFF
TGTGCCAGCTTGACGATCGGACAGGCGAGCAATGAGCAGTTCTTC
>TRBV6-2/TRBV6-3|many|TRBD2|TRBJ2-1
CASSPSGRPLNEQFF
TGTGCCAGCAGTCCCAGCGGGAGGCCACTCAATGAGCAGTTCTTC
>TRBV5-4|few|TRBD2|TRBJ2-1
CASSLSTSGRNEQFF
TGTGCCAGCAGCTTGTCGACTAGCGGGAGGAATGAGCAGTTCTTC
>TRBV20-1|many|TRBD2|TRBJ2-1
CSARDPPGTSGSRREQFF
TGCAGTGCTAGAGATCCCCCCGGGACTAGCGGGAGCCGTCGAGAGCAGTTCTTC
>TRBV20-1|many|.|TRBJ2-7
CSARVVTAYEQYF
TGCAGTGCTAGAGTTGTCACCGCCTACGAGCAGTACTTC
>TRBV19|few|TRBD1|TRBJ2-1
CASNSGTAKNNEQFF
TGTGCCAGTAACTCCGGGACAGCTAAAAACAATGAGCAGTTCTTC
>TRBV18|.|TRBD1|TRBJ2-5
CASSPGQGNQETQYF
TGTGCCAGCTCACCGGGACAGGGGAACCAAGAGACCCAGTACTTC
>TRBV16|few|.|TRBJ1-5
CASSPGQGGIQPQHF
TGTGCCAGCAGCCCAGGGCAGGGAGGGATTCAGCCCCAGCATTTT
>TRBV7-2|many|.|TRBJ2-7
CASSLALNSYEQYF
TGTGCCAGCAGCTTAGCTCTTAATTCCTACGAGCAGTACTTC
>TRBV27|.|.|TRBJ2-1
CASSFKGPEGGFF
TGTGCCAGCAGTTTTAAGGGGCCGGAGGGGGGGTTCTTC